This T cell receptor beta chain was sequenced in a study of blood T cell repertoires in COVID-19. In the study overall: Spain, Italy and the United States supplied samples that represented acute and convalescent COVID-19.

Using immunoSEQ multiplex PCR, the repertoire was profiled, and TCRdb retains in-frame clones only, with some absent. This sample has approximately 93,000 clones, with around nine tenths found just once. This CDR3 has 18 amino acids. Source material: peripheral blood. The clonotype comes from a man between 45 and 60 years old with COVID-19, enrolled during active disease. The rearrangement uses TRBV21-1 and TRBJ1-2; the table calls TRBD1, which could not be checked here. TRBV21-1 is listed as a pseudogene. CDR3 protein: CASSKATGTGAPRYGYTF. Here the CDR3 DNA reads TGTGCCAGCAGCAAAGCAACCGGGACAGGGGCCCCACGCTATGGCTACACCTTC.